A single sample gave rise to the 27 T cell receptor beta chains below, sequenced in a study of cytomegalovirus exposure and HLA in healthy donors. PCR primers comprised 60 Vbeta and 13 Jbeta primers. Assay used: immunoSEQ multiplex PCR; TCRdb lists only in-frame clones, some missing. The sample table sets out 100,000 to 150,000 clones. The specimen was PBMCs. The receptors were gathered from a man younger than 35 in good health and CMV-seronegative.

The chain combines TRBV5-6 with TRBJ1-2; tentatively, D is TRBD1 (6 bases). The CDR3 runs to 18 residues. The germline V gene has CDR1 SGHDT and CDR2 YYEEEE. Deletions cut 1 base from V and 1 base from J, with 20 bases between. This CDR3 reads CASSLPPGQIGINYGYTF. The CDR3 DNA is TGTGCCAGCAGCTTGCCTCCGGGACAAATAGGGATTAACTATGGCTACACCTTC.

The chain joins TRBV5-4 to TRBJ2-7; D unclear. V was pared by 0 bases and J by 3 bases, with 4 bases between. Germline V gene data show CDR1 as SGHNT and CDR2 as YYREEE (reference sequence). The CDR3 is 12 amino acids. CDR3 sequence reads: CASSLDGYEQYF. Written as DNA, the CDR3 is TGTGCCAGCAGCTTGGACGGCTACGAGCAGTACTTC.

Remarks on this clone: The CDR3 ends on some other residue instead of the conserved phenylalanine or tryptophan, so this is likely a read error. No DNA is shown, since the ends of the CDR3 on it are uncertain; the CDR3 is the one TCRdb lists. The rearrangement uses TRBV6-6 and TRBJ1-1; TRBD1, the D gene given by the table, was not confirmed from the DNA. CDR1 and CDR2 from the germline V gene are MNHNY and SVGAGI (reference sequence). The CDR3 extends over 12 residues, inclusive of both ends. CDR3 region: CASTGAGTGSSA.

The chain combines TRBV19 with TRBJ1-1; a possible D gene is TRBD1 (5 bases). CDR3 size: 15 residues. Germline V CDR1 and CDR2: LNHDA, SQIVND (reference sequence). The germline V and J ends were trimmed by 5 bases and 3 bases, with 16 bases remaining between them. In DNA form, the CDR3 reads TGTGCCAGTAGTTGGTCGTCCCGGGGGGACACTGAAGCTTTCTTT. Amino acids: CASSWSSRGDTEAFF.

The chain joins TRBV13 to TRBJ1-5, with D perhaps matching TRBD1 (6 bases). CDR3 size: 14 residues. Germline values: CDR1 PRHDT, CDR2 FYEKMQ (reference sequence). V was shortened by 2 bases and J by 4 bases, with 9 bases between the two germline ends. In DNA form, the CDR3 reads TGTGCCAGCAGCTTATCTACAGGGAATCAGCCCCAGCATTTT. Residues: CASSLSTGNQPQHF.

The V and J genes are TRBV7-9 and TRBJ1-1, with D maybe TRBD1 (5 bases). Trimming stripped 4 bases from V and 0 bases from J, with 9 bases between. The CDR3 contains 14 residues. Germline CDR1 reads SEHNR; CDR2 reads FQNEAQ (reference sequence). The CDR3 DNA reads TGTGCCAGCAGCTCAGGGAACATGAACACTGAAGCTTTCTTT. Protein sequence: CASSSGNMNTEAFF.

The DNA of the CDR3 is TGTGCCAGCAGTTATCGGGCAGAAGGGGCTGGGGAGCAGTACTTC. It codes for CASSYRAEGAGEQYF. The chain combines TRBV6-5 with TRBJ2-7; weak D call: TRBD1 (5 bases). The ends were cut back, 3 bases at V and 7 bases at J, with 19 bases in the middle. The CDR3 runs to 15 residues. Germline CDR1 MNHEY, CDR2 SVGAGI.

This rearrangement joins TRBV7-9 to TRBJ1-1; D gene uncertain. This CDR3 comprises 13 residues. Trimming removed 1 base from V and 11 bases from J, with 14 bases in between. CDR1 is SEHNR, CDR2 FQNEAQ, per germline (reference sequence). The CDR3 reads CASSLEVGRAAFF. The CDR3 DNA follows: TGTGCCAGCAGCTTAGAGGTAGGGAGGGCTGCTTTCTTT.

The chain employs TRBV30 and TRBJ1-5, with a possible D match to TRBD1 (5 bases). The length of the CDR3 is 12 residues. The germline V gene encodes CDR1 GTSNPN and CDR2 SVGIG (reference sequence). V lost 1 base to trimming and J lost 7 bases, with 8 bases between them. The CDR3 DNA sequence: TGTGCCTGGAGTGAGGGGCTACAGCCCCAGCATTTT. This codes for CAWSEGLQPQHF.

CDR3 residues: CASSLPGTQYF. CDR3 coding DNA: TGTGCCAGCAGTTTACCCGGGACCCAGTACTTC. This chain links TRBV28 with TRBJ2-5; D unresolved. Germline CDR1 MDHEN, CDR2 SYDVKM. The CDR3 covers 11 residues. V dropped 2 bases and J dropped 7 bases, with 5 bases sitting between them.

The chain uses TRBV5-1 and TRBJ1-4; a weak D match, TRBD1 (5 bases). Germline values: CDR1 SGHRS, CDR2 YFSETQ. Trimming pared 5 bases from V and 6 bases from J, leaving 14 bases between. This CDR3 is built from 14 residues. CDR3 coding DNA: TGCGCCAGCAGTGCGGGGCGGCTTGATGAAAAACTGTTTTTT. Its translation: CASSAGRLDEKLFF.

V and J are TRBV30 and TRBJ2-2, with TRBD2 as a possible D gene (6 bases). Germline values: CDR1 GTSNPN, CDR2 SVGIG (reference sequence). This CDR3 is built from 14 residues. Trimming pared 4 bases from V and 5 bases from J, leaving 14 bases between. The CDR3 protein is CAWNRAGRTGELFF. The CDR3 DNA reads TGTGCCTGGAACCGAGCAGGGAGGACCGGGGAGCTGTTTTTT.

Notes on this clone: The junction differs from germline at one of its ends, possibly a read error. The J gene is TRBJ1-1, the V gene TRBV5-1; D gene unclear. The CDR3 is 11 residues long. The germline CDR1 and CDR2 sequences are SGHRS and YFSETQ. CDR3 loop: CASSLGPQAFF. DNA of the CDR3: TGTGCCAGCAGCTTGGGTCCGCAGGCTTTCTTT. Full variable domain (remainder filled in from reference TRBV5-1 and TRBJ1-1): KAGVTQTPRYLIKTRGQQVTLSCSPISGHRSVSWYQQTPGQGLQFLFEYFSETQRNKGNFPGRFSGRQFSNSRSEMNVSTLELGDSALYLCASSLGPQAFFGQGTRLTVV.

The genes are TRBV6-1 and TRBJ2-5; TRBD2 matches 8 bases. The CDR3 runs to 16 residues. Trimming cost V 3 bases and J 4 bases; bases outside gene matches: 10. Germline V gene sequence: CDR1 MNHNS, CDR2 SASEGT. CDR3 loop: CASSDVLASGRETQYF. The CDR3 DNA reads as TGTGCCAGCAGTGATGTGTTAGCTAGCGGGCGAGAGACCCAGTACTTC.

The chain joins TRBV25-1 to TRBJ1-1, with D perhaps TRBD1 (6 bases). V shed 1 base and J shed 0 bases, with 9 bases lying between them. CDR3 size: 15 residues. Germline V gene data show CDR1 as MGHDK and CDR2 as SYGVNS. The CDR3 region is CASSELGALNTEAFF. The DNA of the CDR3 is TGTGCCAGCAGTGAATTGGGGGCCCTGAACACTGAAGCTTTCTTT. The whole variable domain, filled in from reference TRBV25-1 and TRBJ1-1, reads EADIYQTPRYLVIGTGKKITLECSQTMGHDKMYWYQQDPGMELHLIHYSYGVNSTEKGDLSSESTVSRIRTEHFPLTLESARPSHTSQYLCASSELGALNTEAFFGQGTRLTVV.

The CDR3 sequence: CASCPTSGRNEQYF. The CDR3 DNA follows: TGTGCCAGTTGCCCCACTAGCGGGAGAAACGAGCAGTACTTC. This chain uses TRBV2 with TRBJ2-7; the match to TRBD2 covers 11 bases. The V segment lost 9 bases and the J segment 5 bases; nucleotides outside the gene matches: 9. CDR3 length: 14 amino acids. Looked up from germline, CDR1 is SNHLY and CDR2 is FYNNEI.

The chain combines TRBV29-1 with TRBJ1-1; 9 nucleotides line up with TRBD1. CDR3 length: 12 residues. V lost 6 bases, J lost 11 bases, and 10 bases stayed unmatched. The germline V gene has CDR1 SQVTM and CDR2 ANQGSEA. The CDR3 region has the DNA TGCAGCGTCCTCGGACAGGGGCTGGACGCTTTCTTT. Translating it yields CSVLGQGLDAFF.

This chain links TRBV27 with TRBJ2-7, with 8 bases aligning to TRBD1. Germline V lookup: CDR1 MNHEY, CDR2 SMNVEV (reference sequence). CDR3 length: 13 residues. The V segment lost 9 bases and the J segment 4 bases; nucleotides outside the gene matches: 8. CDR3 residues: CASWTGIGYEQYF. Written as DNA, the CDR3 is TGTGCCAGTTGGACAGGGATAGGGTACGAGCAGTACTTC.

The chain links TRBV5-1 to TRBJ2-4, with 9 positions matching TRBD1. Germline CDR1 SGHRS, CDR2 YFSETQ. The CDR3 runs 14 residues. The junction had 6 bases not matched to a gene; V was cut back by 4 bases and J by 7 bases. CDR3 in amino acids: CASSDKDRGNIQYF. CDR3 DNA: TGCGCCAGCAGCGACAAAGACAGGGGGAACATTCAGTACTTC.

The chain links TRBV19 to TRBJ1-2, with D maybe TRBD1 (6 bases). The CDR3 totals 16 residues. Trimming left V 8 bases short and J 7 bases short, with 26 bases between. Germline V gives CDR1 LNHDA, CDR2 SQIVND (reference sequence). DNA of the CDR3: TGTGCCAGTTCATCCGGGGGGGGCCGTGGATTGGGTGGCTACACCTTC. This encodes CASSSGGGRGLGGYTF.

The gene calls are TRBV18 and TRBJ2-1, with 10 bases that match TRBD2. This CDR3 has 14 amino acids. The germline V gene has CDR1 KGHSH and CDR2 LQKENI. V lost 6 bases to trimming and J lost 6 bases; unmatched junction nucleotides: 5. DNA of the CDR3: TGTGCCAGCTCTTTGGGACTAGCGTCCAATGAGCAGTTCTTC. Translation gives CASSLGLASNEQFF.

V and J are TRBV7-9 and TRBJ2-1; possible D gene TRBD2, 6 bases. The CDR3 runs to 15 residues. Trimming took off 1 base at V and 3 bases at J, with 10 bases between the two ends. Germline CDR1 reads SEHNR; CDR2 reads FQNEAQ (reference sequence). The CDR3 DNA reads TGTGCCAGCAGCTTAGTTTTGGGGGGCTACAATGAGCAGTTCTTC. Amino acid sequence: CASSLVLGGYNEQFF.

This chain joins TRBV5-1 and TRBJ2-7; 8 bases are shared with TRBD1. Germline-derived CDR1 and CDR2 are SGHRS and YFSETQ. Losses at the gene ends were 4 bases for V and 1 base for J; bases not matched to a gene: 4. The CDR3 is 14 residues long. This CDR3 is CASSPRTGSYEQYF. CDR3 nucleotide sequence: TGCGCCAGCAGCCCCCGGACAGGGTCCTACGAGCAGTACTTC. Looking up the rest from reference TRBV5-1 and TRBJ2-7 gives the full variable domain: KAGVTQTPRYLIKTRGQQVTLSCSPISGHRSVSWYQQTPGQGLQFLFEYFSETQRNKGNFPGRFSGRQFSNSRSEMNVSTLELGDSALYLCASSPRTGSYEQYFGPGTRLTVT.

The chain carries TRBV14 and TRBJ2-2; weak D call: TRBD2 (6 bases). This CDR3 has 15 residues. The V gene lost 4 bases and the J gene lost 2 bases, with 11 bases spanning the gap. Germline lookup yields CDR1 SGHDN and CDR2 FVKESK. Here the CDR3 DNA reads TGTGCCAGCAGCCCCCGGAGGGGTAACACCGGGGAGCTGTTTTTT. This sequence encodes CASSPRRGNTGELFF.

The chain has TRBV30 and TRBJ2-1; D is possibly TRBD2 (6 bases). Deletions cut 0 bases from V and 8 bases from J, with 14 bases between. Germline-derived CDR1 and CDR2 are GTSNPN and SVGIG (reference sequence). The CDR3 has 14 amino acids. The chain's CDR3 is CAWSVDSGRDEQFF. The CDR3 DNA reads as TGTGCCTGGAGTGTAGATAGCGGACGGGATGAGCAGTTCTTC.

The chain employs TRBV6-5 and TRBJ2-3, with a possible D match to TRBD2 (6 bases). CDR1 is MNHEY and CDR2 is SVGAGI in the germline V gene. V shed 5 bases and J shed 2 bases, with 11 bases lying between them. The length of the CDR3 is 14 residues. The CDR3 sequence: CASSLSGDTDTQYF. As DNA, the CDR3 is TGTGCCAGCAGTCTGTCGGGGGACACAGATACGCAGTATTTT.

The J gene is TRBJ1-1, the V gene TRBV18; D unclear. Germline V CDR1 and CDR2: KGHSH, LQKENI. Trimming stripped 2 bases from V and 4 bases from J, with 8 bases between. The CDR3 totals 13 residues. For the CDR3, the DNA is TGTGCCAGCTCACCAAAAGAGATCACTGAAGCTTTCTTT. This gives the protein CASSPKEITEAFF.